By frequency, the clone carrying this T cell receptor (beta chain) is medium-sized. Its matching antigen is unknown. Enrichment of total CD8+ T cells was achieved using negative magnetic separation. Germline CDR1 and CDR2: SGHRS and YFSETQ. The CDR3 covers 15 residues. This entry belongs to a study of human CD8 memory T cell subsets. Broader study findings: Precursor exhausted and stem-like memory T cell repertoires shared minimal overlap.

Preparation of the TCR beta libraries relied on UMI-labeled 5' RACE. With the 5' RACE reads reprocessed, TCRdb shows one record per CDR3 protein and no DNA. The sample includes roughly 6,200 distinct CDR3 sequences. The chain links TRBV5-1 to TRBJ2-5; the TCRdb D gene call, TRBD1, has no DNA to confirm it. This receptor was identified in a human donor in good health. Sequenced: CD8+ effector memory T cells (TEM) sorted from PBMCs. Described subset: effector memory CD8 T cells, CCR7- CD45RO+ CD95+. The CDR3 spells CASSYTGTIKETQYF.